This T cell receptor beta chain originates from a study of PD-L1 blockade in urothelial cancer (dated by TCRdb to 2015 to 2018). With respect to the entire study: Therapy was started at some point between 2013 and 2015 for all patients, and atezolizumab 1,200 mg was administered intravenously every 3 weeks. About 90% of the roughly 30 patients were males with bladder-origin urothelial cancer, and about 65% of the roughly 30 reported a prior smoking history. Patients had an ECOG performance status of 0 or 1 and had received between 0 and 3 prior chemotherapy regimens. Blood samples were analyzed at two time points: 3 weeks after treatment start (second dose) and 6 weeks after treatment start. Blood samples gave median yields of around 140,000 T cells and around 88,000 unique TCRs, along with a median clonality of about 0.084. The study, an exploratory multi-omic analysis, examined somatic, immune and clinical correlates of response to PD-L1 blockade with atezolizumab in urothelial cancer. Pretreatment tumor samples, along with matched peripheral blood collected serially before and after atezolizumab treatment, underwent TCR sequencing. Durable clinical benefit meant progression-free survival longer than 6 months, and TCR features were also tested against progression-free and overall survival. In the same patients, whole exome sequencing and RNA sequencing of pretreatment tumors were performed in addition to TCR sequencing. Roughly 10 patients achieved durable clinical benefit and some 21 did not. Pretreatment blood TCR-seq was available for 30 or so patients, at least one posttreatment blood collection was obtained for 25 or so patients, and tumor TCR-seq was available for 25 or so patients. Study-wide conclusions, independent of this receptor: A pretreatment peripheral blood TCR clonality below the median was linked to improved progression-free and overall survival. Patients with durable benefit showed greater expansion of tumor-associated TCR clones in peripheral blood 3 weeks after starting treatment (n of about 20, p = 0.022). Because the sample size was small (n ≈ 30) and many exploratory analyses were performed, the results are intended to be hypothesis-generating.

The CDR3 has 15 amino acids, counting the end cysteine and phenylalanine. Only the CDR3 region is kept as DNA, spanning 45 bases read in frame from base 1. V lost 7 bases and J lost 6 bases; the stretch between them is 22 bases long. From a lookup of the germline V gene, CDR1 and CDR2 are MDHEN and SYDVKM. In the case of this clone: This clone's antigen is unknown. No base quality information exists; no much larger clone differs at one position.

To estimate absolute template abundance from read counts, synthetic TCR analog templates were spiked into each PCR. The immunoSEQ assay was used to amplify TCRbeta CDR3 regions from genomic DNA with bias-controlled V and J gene primers. Sequencing of rearranged TCRbeta segments was done at approximately 20X coverage. On the authors' methods: Clustering was used to correct sequencing errors, and CDR3s were annotated against IMGT to assign V, D and J genes. Only productive TCRbeta rearrangements were used in downstream analyses, excluding out-of-frame or stop-codon sequences. Clonality was computed as one minus Shannon entropy normalized by the log of the number of unique productive sequences. Fisher's exact test with Benjamini-Hochberg correction, using a cutoff of adjusted p below 0.01, was how clones that differed between time points or between blood and tumor were identified. Here the immuneACCESS table is served through TCRdb, limited to in-frame sequences with V and J called. Missing clones are a known gap in these copies; in checked studies unresolved V genes cover under half, and the rest lacks a known reason. The DNA was the basis for D and trimming; V, J and clone size are from that table. The sample table shows 85,000 to 90,000 clones, and more than 75% are seen once. Approximately 15% of the sample lies in the top ten.

This sample's time point label indicates: pretreatment peripheral blood. The cohort comprised approximately 30 patients with locally advanced or metastatic urothelial carcinoma treated at Memorial Sloan Kettering on a trial protocol. Peripheral blood mononuclear cells were collected pretreatment and during treatment, with between 1 and 8 total time points per patient. The Qiagen DNeasy Blood extraction kit was used to purify genomic DNA from total PBMCs and tumor samples. PBMCs were collected pretreatment and during treatment and were isolated and stored as previously described. This receptor was taken from a man aged 55 to 70 with urothelial cancer. This specimen was PBMCs, taken around atezolizumab (anti-PD-L1) treatment. The sequence joins TRBV28 to TRBJ2-7; the best D guess is TRBD2, with 7 bases matching. The CDR3 amino acid sequence is: CASTFGGRGLLEQYF. The DNA is as follows: TGTGCCAGCACCTTCGGGGGCAGGGGACTACTCGAGCAGTACTTC.